This entry concerns a single TCR beta chain. Its antigen is undetermined. The germline gives CDR1 SGHNT, CDR2 YENEEA. This CDR3 region has 14 residues. The germline V and J ends were trimmed by 5 bases and 9 bases, with 19 bases remaining between them. This entry comes from a study of vaccination effects on CD4 cells after COVID-19. Only in-frame clones appear in the TCRdb table, and some are missing; sequencing was by immunoSEQ multiplex PCR. The table records tens of thousands of clones, 76% of them present only once. Expansion of antigen-specific CD4+ T cells with viral peptide pools was carried out by the ViraFEST assay before sequencing. Scientists isolated CD4+ T cells after a roughly ten-day culture period ended. Documented for the person is a PCR-confirmed SARS-CoV-2 infection occurring between March and December 2020. Cultivation was performed at two million PBMC per well with roughly 10 IU/ml IL-2 and about 10 ug/ml peptides added.

Sequenced material: CD4+ T cells from PBMCs cultured with HIV peptides, taken before COVID-19 vaccination. Subset here: HIV-1 Nef peptide pool negative control/reference culture. V is TRBV11-3 and J is TRBJ2-5, with D maybe TRBD2 (5 bases). This receptor was taken from a human donor who had a prior SARS-CoV-2 infection. The CDR3 is CASSPVGRPGAQYF. Here the CDR3 DNA reads TGTGCCAGCAGCCCTGTAGGGCGTCCCGGGGCCCAGTACTTC.